Presented here are 7 T cell receptor beta chains from one specimen sequenced in a study of blood T cell repertoires in COVID-19. Libraries were prepared by immunoSEQ multiplex PCR; TCRdb keeps only in-frame clonotypes and omits some of them. The repertoire holds approximately 90,000 clones, with 70% to 80% as singletons. Sequenced material: peripheral blood. These receptors were obtained from a human donor in a cohort sampled during active COVID-19.

This clone occurred a few times. The chain couples TRBV6-2 or TRBV6-3 to TRBJ1-2; 7 bases align to TRBD1. The junction had 16 bases not matched to a gene; V was cut back by 1 base and J by 5 bases. Germline-derived CDR1 and CDR2 are MNHEY and SVGEGT. The CDR3 has 18 residues. The CDR3 DNA reads as TGTGCCAGCAGTTACTACAGGGGAGAGGTTATCACCGGATATGGCTACACCTTC. The encoded protein is CASSYYRGEVITGYGYTF.

This clone has a handful of counts. The rearrangement uses TRBV2 and TRBJ2-4, with D possibly matching TRBD1 (6 bases). Trimming pared 7 bases from V and 1 base from J, leaving 14 bases between. The CDR3 extends over 15 amino acids. Per germline, CDR1 SNHLY and CDR2 FYNNEI. CDR3: CASINRDTAKNIQYF. The DNA of the CDR3 is TGTGCCAGCATCAACCGGGACACGGCCAAAAACATTCAGTACTTC.

This sequence joins TRBV2 and TRBJ2-2; TRBD2 matches 11 bases. This CDR3 region has 15 residues. V shed 6 bases, J shed 6 bases, and the junction held 6 bases outside the gene matches. CDR1 is SNHLY and CDR2 is FYNNEI in the germline V gene. CDR3 bases: TGTGCCAGCAGGCCCGGGACTAGCGGTCCCGGGGAGCTGTTTTTT. Translated: CASRPGTSGPGELFF.

The chain is built from TRBV4-3 and TRBJ2-3, with TRBD2 matching 9 bases. CDR1 is LGHNA, CDR2 YSLEER, per germline. The CDR3 sequence is 18 residues long. Trimming took 0 bases from V and 5 from J; bases not matched to a gene: 12. CDR3 sequence (DNA): TGCGCCAGCAGCCAAGATAGGGAGGCGGGAGGGCCGGGAGATACGCAGTATTTT. Protein product: CASSQDREAGGPGDTQYF.

The chain is built from TRBV5-1 and TRBJ1-2; 9 bases line up with TRBD1. CDR3 size: 13 residues. Per the germline V gene, CDR1 is SGHRS and CDR2 is YFSETQ. Trimming removed 0 bases from V and 7 bases from J; junction bases left unmatched: 1. Written as DNA, the CDR3 is TGCGCCAGCAGCTTGGACAGGGGGCCTGGCTACACCTTC. Residues: CASSLDRGPGYTF.

This chain joins TRBV28 and TRBJ1-5; D remains unclear. Germline lookup yields CDR1 MDHEN and CDR2 SYDVKM. V gave up 6 bases and J gave up 3 bases, with 6 bases separating them. The length of the CDR3 is 12 residues. DNA of the CDR3: TGTGCCAGCAGCCCTTACAATCAGCCCCAGCATTTT. Protein product: CASSPYNQPQHF.

The chain is built from TRBV9 and TRBJ1-2, with D perhaps TRBD1 (6 bases). This CDR3 spans 14 amino acids. The V gene's germline CDR1 is SGDLS and CDR2 YYNGEE. V was cut by 3 bases and J by 1 base, with 10 bases left in between. In nucleotides, the CDR3 is TGTGCCAGCAGCGCGGACAGTATTAACTATGGCTACACCTTC. It codes for CASSADSINYGYTF. Filled out from reference TRBV9 and TRBJ1-2, the complete variable domain reads DSGVTQTPKHLITATGQRVTLRCSPRSGDLSVYWYQQSLDQGLQFLIQYYNGEERAKGNILERFSAQQFPDLHSELNLSSLELGDSALYFCASSADSINYGYTFGSGTRLTVV.